The sequence of this T cell receptor (beta chain) was determined in a study of blood T cell repertoires in COVID-19. The wider study: Acute-phase and convalescent COVID-19 samples originated in the United States, Italy and Spain. PBMCs, B-cell-depleted T cells, or T cells were the source of the cDNA or gDNA that made up the material.

Methods used by the authors: Estimated nucleated cell counts came from reference gene primer amplification. Assay used: immunoSEQ multiplex PCR; TCRdb lists only in-frame clones, some missing. The V and J calls and clone size come from that table; D and trimming were worked out from the DNA. The sample records 200,000 or so clones, under 90% being singletons. V gave up 7 bases and J gave up 9 bases, with 16 bases separating them. CDR3 length: 14 residues. Germline V lookup: CDR1 SNHLY, CDR2 FYNNEI. The gene calls are TRBV2 and TRBJ1-6; D is unclear. This TCR came from a man aged 55 to 70 who had recovered from COVID-19. The sequencing input was peripheral blood. CDR3 in DNA: TGTGCCAGCATCTTACAGACCACCGGTTCACCCCTCCACTTT. It yields the protein CASILQTTGSPLHF.